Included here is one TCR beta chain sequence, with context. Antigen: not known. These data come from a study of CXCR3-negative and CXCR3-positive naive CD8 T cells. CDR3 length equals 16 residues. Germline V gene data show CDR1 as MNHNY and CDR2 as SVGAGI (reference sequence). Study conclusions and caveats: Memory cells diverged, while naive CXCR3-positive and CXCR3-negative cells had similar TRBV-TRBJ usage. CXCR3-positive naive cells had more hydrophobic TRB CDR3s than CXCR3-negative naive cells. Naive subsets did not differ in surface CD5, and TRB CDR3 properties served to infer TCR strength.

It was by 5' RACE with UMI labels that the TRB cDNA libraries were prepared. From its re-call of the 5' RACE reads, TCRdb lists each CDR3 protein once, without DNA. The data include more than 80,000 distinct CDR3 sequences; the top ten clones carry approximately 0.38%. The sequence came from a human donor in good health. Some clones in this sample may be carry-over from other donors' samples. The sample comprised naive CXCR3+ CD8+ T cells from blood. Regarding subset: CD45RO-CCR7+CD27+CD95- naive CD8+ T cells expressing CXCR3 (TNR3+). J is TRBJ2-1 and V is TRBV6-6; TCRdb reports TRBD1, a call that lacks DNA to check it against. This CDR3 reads CASYTARGQAYNEQFF.